This note documents a single T cell receptor (beta chain) sequence. These data belong to a study of blood T cell repertoires in COVID-19. About the study: T cells, B-cell-depleted T cells, or PBMCs provided the cDNA or gDNA that served as material.

The CDR3 contains 15 residues. Germline CDR1 reads LGHDT; CDR2 reads YNNKEL (reference sequence). The V and J ends lost 4 bases and 2 bases respectively, with 14 bases between them. Data came from immunoSEQ multiplex PCR; TCRdb stores just in-frame clones and leaves some out. This repertoire shows around 71,000 clones, about four fifths found once; its top ten account for 28%. The sample consisted of peripheral blood. This sequence was found in a man in his 70s with acute or convalescent COVID-19. This chain uses TRBV3-1 (or the pseudogene TRBV3-2) with TRBJ1-1; perhaps TRBD1 as D (6 bases). CDR3: CASSPSDRPNTEAFF. The CDR3 bases are TGTGCCAGCAGCCCCTCCGACAGGCCCAACACTGAAGCTTTCTTT.